This TCR beta chain stems from a study of glioma-infiltrating T cells. The iRepertoire nested amplicon-rescue multiplex PCR amplified TCR alpha and beta CDR3s from RNA. One-step reverse transcription and amplification started from roughly 100-400 ng of tissue mRNA or PBMC total RNA. TCRdb reprocessed the multiplex PCR reads with MiXCR, giving one entry per CDR3 protein. Of approximately 140,000 distinct CDR3 sequences in the sample, approximately 26% were seen once. CDR1 is SGHTA, CDR2 FQGNSA, per germline. Trimming took 6 bases from V and 6 from J, leaving 12 bases between them. This CDR3 region has 13 residues. Comments on this clonotype: Its antigen remains unknown.

General study points: Very few CDR3 sequences were shared between tissue and blood. Gliomas, especially low-grade, showed above-expected tissue-blood divergence; non-neoplastic patients showed below.

The source is a human donor with low-grade glioma or glioblastoma, undergoing nonglioma brain surgery, or in good health (not recorded which). Sample: glioma tissue, nonneoplastic brain tissue, or PBMCs (not recorded which). The genes are TRBV7-2 and TRBJ2-1, with D hard to call. The chain's CDR3 is CASSQPESNEQFF. The DNA of the CDR3 is TGTGCCAGCAGTCAACCAGAGTCCAATGAGCAGTTCTTC.